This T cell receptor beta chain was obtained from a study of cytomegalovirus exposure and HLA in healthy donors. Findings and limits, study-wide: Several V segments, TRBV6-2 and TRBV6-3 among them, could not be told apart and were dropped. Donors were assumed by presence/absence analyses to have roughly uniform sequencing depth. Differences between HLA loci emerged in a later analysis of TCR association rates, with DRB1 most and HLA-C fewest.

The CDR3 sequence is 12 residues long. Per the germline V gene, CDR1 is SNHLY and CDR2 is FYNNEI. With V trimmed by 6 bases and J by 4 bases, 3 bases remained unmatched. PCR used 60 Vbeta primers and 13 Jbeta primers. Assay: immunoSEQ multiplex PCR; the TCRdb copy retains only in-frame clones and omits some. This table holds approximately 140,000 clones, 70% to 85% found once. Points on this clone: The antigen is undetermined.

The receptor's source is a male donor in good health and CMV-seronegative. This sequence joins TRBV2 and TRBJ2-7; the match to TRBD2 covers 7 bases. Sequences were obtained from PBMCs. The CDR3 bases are TGTGCCAGCAGGGTCGGGGGGTACGAGCAGTACTTC. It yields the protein CASRVGGYEQYF.